The entry below describes one T cell receptor (beta chain). A sample-barcoded 5' primer and a J-beta primer mix were used in a second PCR of roughly 7 to 11 cycles. Tagging of each cDNA molecule was performed by a template-switch adaptor with 12 random nucleotides. TCRdb redid the calling of the 5' RACE reads with MiXCR, one entry per CDR3 protein. The top ten clones hold under 4.5% of a sample with around 820,000 distinct CDR3 sequences, 20% to 25% of them seen once. The sample originates from a study of blood T cells in healthy people across ages. Germline loops: CDR1 SQVTM, CDR2 ANQGSEA. Between the trimmed V and J ends, which lost 1 base and 1 base, there was a span of 19 bases. CDR3 length: 17 amino acids. In addition, the sample was reused for a study of T cells of mothers and their children.

The chain joins TRBV29-1 to TRBJ1-1; no firm D call. Sequenced material: blood. The sequence was collected from a boy younger than 18 in good health. CDR3 nucleotides: TGCAGCGTTGAAGGCATTGGTCTCCAGAGACCGAACACTGAAGCTTTCTTT. Protein: CSVEGIGLQRPNTEAFF.